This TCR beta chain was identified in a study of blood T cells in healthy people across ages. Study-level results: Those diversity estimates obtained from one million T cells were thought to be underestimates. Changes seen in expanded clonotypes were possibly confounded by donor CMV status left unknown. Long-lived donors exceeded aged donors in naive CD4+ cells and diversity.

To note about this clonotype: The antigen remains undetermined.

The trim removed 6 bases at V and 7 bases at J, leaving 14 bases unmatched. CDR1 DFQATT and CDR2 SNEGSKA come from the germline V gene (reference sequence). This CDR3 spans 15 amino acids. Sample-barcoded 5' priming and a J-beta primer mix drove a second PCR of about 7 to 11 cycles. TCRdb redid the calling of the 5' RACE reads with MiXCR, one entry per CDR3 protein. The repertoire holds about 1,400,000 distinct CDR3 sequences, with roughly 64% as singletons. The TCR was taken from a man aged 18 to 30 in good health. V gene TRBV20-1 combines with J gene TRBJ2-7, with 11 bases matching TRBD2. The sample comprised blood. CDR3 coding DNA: TGCAGTGCCGGACTAGCGGGTGTCTCCTACAATGAGCAGTACTTC. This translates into CSAGLAGVSYNEQYF.